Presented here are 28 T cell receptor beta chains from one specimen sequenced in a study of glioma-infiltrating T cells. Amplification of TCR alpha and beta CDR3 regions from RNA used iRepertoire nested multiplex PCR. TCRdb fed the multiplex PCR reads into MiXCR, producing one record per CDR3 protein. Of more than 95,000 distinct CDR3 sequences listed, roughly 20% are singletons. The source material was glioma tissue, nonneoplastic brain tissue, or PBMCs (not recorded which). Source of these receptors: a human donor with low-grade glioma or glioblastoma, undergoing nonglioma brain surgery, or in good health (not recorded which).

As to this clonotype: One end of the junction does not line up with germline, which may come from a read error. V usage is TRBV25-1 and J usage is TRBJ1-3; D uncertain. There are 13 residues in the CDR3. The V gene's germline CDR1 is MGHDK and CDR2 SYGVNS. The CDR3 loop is CATYSGKRKTIYF. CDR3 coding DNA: TGTGCTACCTATTCCGGGAAGAGAAAGACCATATATTTT.

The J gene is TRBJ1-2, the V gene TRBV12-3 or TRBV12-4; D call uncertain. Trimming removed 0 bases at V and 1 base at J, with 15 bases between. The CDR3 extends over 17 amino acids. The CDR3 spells CASSLAPTIELNYGYTF. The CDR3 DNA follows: TGTGCCAGCAGTTTAGCCCCTACCATCGAGCTTAACTATGGCTACACCTTC.

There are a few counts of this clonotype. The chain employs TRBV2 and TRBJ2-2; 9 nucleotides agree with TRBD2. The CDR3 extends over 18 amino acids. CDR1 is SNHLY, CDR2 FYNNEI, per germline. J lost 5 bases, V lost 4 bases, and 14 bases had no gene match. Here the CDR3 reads CASSALALREGRTGELFF. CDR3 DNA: TGTGCCAGCAGTGCCCTAGCATTGCGGGAGGGAAGAACCGGGGAGCTGTTTTTT.

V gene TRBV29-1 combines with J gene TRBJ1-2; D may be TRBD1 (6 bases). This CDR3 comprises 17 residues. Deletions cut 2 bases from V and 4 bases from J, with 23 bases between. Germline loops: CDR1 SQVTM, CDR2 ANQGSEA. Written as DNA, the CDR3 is TGCAGCGTTGAATATAAAGGCTCGGGACACCGAATCTATGGCTACACCTTC. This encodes CSVEYKGSGHRIYGYTF.

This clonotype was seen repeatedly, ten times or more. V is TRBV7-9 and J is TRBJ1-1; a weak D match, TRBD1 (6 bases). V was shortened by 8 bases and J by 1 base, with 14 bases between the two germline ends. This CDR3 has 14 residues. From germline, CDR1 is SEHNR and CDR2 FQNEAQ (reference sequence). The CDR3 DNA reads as TGTGCCAGCCTCGAGGGGGAGTGGAACACTGAAGCTTTCTTT. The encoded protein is CASLEGEWNTEAFF.

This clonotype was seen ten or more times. The CDR3 DNA reads TGTGCCAGCAGCTCGAGGGGGGACTCGGGGGCTAGCACAGATACGCAGTATTTT. Translating gives CASSSRGDSGASTDTQYF. The chain couples TRBV11-1 to TRBJ2-3; the D call may be TRBD1 or TRBD2 (6 bases each). With 4 bases removed from V and 0 bases from J, the gap between germline ends came to 20 bases. Germline assignment: CDR1 SGHAT and CDR2 FQDESV (reference sequence). CDR3 size: 18 residues.

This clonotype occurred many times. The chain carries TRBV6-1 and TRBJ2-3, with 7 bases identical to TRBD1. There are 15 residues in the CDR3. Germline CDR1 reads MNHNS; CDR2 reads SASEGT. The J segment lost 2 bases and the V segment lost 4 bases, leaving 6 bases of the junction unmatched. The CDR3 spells CASSAHTGATDTQYF. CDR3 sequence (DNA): TGTGCCAGCAGTGCCCACACAGGGGCCACAGATACGCAGTATTTT.

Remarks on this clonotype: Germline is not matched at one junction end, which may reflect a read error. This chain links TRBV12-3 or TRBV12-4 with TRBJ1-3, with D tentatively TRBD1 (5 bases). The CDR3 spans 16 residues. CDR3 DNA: TGCGCCAGCAGTCTCCAGCAGGGAGCCGCTGGAGACACCATATATTTT. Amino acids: CASSLQQGAAGDTIYF.

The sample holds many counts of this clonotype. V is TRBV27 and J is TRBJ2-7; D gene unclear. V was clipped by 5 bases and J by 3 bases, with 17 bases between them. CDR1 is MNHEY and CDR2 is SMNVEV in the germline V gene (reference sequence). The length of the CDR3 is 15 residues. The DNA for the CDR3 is TGTGCCAGCAGTCCCACCGATAGTTTAAACTACGAGCAGTACTTC. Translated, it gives CASSPTDSLNYEQYF.

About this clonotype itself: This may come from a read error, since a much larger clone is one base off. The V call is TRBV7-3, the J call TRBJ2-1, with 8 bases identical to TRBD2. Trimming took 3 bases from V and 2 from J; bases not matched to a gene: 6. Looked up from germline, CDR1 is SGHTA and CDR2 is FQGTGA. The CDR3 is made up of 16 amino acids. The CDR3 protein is CASSFSSGSPYNEQFF. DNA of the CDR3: TGTGCCAGCAGCTTCAGCAGCGGGAGCCCCTACAATGAGCAGTTCTTC. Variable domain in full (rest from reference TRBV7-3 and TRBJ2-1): GAGVSQTPSNKVTEKGKYVELRCDPISGHTALYWYRQSLGQGPEFLIYFQGTGAADDSGLPNDRFFAVRPEGSVSTLKIQRTERGDSAVYLCASSFSSGSPYNEQFFGPGTRLTVL.

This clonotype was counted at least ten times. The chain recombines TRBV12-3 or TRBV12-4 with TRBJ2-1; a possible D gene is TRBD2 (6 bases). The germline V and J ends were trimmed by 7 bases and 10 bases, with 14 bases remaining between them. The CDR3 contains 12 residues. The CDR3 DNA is TGTGCCAGCACCCGGGACTCCGGCGAGCAGTTCTTC. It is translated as CASTRDSGEQFF.

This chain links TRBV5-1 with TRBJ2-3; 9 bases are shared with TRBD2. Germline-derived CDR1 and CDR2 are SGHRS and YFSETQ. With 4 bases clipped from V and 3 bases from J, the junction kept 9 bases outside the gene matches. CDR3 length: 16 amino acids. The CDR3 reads CASSDGTSFMTDTQYF. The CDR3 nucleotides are TGCGCCAGCAGCGATGGGACTAGCTTTATGACAGATACGCAGTATTTT.

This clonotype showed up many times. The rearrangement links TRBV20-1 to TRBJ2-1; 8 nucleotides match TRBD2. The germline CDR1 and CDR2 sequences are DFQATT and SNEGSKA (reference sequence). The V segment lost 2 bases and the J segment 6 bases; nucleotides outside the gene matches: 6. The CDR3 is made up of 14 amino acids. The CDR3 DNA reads TGCAGTGCTAGATATGGGACTAGTCCCAATGAGCAGTTCTTC. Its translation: CSARYGTSPNEQFF.

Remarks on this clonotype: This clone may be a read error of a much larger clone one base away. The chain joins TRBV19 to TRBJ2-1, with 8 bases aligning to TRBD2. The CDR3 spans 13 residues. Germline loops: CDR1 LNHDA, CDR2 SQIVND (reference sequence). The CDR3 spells CASRGTRGFGQSF. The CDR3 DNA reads TGTGCCAGTAGGGGGACTAGAGGTTTTGGGCAGTCCTTC.

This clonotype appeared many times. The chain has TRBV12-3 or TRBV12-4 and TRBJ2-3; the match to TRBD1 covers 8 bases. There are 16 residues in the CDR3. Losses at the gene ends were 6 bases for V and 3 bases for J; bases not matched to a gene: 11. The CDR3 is CASSLDRGEGTDTQYF. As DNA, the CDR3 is TGTGCCAGCAGCCTCGACAGGGGCGAGGGGACAGATACGCAGTATTTT.

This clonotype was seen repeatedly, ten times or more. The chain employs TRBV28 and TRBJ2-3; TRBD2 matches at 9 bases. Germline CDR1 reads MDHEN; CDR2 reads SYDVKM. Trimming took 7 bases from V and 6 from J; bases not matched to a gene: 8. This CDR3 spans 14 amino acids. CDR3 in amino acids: CASTILAGYDTQYF. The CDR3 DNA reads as TGTGCCAGCACAATACTAGCGGGTTACGATACGCAGTATTTT. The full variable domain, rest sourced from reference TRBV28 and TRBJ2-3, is DVKVTQSSRYLVKRTGEKVFLECVQDMDHENMFWYRQDPGLGLRLIYFSYDVKMKEKGDIPEGYSVSREKKERFSLILESASTNQTSMYLCASTILAGYDTQYFGPGTRLTVL.

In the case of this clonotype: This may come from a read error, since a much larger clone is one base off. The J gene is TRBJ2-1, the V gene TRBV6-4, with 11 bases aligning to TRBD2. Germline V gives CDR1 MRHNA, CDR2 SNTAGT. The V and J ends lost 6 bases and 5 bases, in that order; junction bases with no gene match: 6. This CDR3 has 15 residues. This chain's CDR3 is CASSPIAGGDNEQFF. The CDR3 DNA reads TGTGCCAGCAGCCCAATAGCGGGAGGGGACAATGAGCAGTTCTTC.

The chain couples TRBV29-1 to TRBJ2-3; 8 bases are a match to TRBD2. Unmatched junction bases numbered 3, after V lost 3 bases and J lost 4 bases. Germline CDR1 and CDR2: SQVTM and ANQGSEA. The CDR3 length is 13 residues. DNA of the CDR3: TGCAGCGTTGATTCTAGCGGGCCAGATACGCAGTATTTT. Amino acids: CSVDSSGPDTQYF.

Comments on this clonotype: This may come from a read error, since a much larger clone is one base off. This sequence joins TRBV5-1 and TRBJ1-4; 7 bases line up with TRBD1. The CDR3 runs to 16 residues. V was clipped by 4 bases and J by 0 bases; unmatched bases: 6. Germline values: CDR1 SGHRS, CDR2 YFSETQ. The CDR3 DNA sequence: TGCGCCAGCAGCGTTGGGGACAGTTCAACTAATGAAAAACTGTTTTTT. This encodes CASSVGDSSTNEKLFF.

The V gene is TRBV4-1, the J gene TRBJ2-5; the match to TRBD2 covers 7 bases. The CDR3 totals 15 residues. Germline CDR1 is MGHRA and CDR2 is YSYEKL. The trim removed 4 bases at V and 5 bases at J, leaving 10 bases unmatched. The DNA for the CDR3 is TGCGCCAGCAGCCCAATCGACGGGGAGGGGGAGACCCAGTACTTC. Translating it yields CASSPIDGEGETQYF.

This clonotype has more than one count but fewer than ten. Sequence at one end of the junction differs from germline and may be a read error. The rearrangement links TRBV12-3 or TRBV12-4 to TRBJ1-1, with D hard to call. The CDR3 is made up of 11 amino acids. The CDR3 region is CASSRATGAFF. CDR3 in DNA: TGTGCCAGCAGTCGGGCGACTGGAGCTTTCTTT.

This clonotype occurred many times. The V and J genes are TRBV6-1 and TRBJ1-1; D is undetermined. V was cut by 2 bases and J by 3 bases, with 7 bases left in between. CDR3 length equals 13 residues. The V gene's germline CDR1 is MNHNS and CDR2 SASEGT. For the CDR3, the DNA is TGTGCCAGCAGTGAACGGGGTTACACTGAAGCTTTCTTT. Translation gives CASSERGYTEAFF.

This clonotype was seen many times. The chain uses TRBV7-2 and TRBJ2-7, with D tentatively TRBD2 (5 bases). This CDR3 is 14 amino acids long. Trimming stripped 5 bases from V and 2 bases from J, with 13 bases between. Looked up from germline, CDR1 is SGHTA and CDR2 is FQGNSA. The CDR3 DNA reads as TGTGCCAGCAGCCAGTCAGCGGTTACCTACGAGCAGTACTTC. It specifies CASSQSAVTYEQYF.

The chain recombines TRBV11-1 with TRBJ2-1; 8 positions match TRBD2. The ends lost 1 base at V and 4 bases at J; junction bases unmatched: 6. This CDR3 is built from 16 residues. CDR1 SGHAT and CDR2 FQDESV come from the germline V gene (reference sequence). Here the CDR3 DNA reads TGTGCCAGCAGCTTAGGCACTAGCGGAGGATACAATGAGCAGTTCTTC. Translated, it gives CASSLGTSGGYNEQFF.

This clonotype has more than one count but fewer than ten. The CDR3 loop reads CASSQYSGAPKRQQYF. The CDR3 nucleotides are TGTGCCAGCAGCCAATATAGCGGGGCCCCCAAACGGCAGCAGTACTTC. V and J are TRBV3-1 and TRBJ2-7, with 8 bases lining up with TRBD2. Looked up from germline, CDR1 is LGHDT and CDR2 is YNNKEL (reference sequence). The V gene end was trimmed by 2 bases and the J gene end by 8 bases; junction bases not matched to a gene: 14. The CDR3 has 16 amino acids.

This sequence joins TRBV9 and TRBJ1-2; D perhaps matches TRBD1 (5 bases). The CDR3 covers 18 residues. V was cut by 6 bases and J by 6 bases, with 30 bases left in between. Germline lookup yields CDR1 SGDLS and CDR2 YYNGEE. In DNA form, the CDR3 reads TGTGCCAGCACTCCCCCCATACTCGGGACGGGGTCTCCGGATGGCTACACCTTC. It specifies CASTPPILGTGSPDGYTF.

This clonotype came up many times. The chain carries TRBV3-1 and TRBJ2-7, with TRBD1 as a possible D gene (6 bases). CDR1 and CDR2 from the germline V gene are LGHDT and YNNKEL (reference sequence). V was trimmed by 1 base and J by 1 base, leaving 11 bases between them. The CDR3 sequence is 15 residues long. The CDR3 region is CASSQALGTSYEQYF. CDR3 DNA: TGTGCCAGCAGCCAAGCCCTCGGGACATCCTACGAGCAGTACTTC.

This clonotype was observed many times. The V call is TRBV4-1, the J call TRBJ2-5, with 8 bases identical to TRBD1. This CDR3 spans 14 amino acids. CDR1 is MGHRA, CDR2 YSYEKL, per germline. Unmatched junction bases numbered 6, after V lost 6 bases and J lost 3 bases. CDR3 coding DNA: TGCGCCAGCAGTTTTGACAGGGGAAAAGAGACCCAGTACTTC. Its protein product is CASSFDRGKETQYF.